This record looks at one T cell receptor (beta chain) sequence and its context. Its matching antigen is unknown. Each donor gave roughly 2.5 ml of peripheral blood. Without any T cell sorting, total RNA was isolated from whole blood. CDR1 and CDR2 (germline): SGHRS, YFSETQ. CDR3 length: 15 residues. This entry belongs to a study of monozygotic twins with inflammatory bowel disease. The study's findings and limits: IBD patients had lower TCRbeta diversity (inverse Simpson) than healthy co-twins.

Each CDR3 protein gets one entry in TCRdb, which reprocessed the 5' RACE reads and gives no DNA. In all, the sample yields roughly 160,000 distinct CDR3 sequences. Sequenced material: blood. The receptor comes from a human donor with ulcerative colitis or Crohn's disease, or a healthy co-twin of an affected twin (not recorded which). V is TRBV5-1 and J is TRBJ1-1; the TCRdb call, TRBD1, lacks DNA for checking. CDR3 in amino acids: CASSSWDTLNTEAFF.